These 5 T cell receptor beta chains were all obtained from the same sample, sequenced in a study of blood T cell repertoires in COVID-19 (dated by TCRdb to between 2020 and 2021). Receptors were amplified or captured by the immunoSEQ multiplex PCR assay. In TCRdb, the immuneACCESS table is reduced to in-frame sequences with V and J assigned. These tables do not hold every clone; where another copy was compared, an unresolved V gene accounts for under half, and the others remain unexplained. In all, the sample holds around 94,000 clones, and around 86% of those were seen once. The ten largest account for around 2.9% of the sample. The sequenced material came from peripheral blood. These receptors were obtained from a man aged 45 to 65 with active or convalescent COVID-19.

This chain's CDR3 is CASSPSSGAGANVLTF. The CDR3 DNA is TGTGCCAGCTCACCTTCATCAGGGGCTGGGGCCAACGTCCTGACTTTC. The V call is TRBV18, the J call TRBJ2-6; TRBD1 might be the D (6 bases). The V and J ends lost 3 bases and 2 bases respectively, with 11 bases between them. The V gene's germline CDR1 is KGHSH and CDR2 LQKENI. The CDR3 consists of 16 residues.

This rearrangement joins TRBV14 to TRBJ2-1; D gene unclear. The germline V and J ends were trimmed by 1 base and 9 bases, with 7 bases remaining between them. Germline CDR1 SGHDN, CDR2 FVKESK. The CDR3 is 12 amino acids. CDR3 loop: CASSQGSGEQFF. CDR3 coding DNA: TGTGCCAGCAGCCAAGGGTCCGGTGAGCAGTTCTTC.

This chain connects TRBV29-1 to TRBJ2-3; 9 bases map to TRBD1. Germline V gene data show CDR1 as SQVTM and CDR2 as ANQGSEA. The length of the CDR3 is 13 residues. V lost 6 bases and J lost 2; bases outside the gene matches: 3. The CDR3 here is CSVGTGHTDTQYF. The CDR3 nucleotides read TGCAGCGTGGGGACAGGGCACACAGATACGCAGTATTTT.

Only a few counts were recorded for this clone. This chain links TRBV27 with TRBJ1-6, with a tentative D call TRBD1 (5 bases). The CDR3 extends over 14 amino acids. V lost 7 bases to trimming and J lost 7 bases, with 14 bases between them. CDR1 MNHEY and CDR2 SMNVEV come from the germline V gene (reference sequence). CDR3 sequence reads: CASTLAGRNSPLHF. The CDR3 bases are TGTGCCAGCACCCTCGCAGGGCGAAATTCACCCCTCCACTTT.

The table lists this clone with a count of one. The chain joins TRBV27 to TRBJ2-1; D not resolved. CDR1 MNHEY and CDR2 SMNVEV come from the germline V gene (reference sequence). The CDR3 is 16 residues long. V lost 5 bases and J 5 bases, leaving 19 bases between the germline ends. CDR3 region: CASSPSLPSSNNEQFF. In DNA, the CDR3 is TGTGCCAGCAGTCCCAGTCTTCCCTCCTCAAACAATGAGCAGTTCTTC.